One sample yielded the 22 T cell receptor beta chains listed below, sequenced in a study of shared clonotypes between healthy human individuals. This table comes from immunoSEQ multiplex PCR, and its TCRdb copy is limited to in-frame clones, with some not included. The table has 470,000 or so clones, 78% seen once. Sequenced material: PBMCs. Receptors originate from a woman between 35 and 50 years old in good health. Some clones in this sample may be carry-over from other donors' samples.

The chain is built from TRBV5-6 and TRBJ1-1; D ambiguous. Germline CDR1 and CDR2: SGHDT and YYEEEE. The germline V and J ends were trimmed by 4 bases and 4 bases, with 14 bases remaining between them. This CDR3 has 14 amino acids. The CDR3 sequence: CASSPPVAPTEAFF. DNA for the CDR3: TGTGCCAGCAGCCCCCCAGTAGCCCCCACTGAAGCTTTCTTT. Looking up the rest from reference TRBV5-6 and TRBJ1-1 gives the full variable domain: DAGVTQSPTHLIKTRGQQVTLRCSPKSGHDTVSWYQQALGQGPQFIFQYYEEEERQRGNFPDRFSGHQFPNYSSELNVNALLLGDSALYLCASSPPVAPTEAFFGQGTRLTVV.

The chain employs TRBV29-1 and TRBJ2-2; TRBD1 aligns across 7 bases. From germline, CDR1 is SQVTM and CDR2 ANQGSEA. V was pared by 5 bases and J by 1 base, with 4 bases of the junction left unmatched. CDR3 length: 14 amino acids. The CDR3 nucleotides are TGCAGCGTTAGGGGGCAGCGGAACACCGGGGAGCTGTTTTTT. Encoded protein: CSVRGQRNTGELFF.

This sequence joins TRBV6-5 and TRBJ2-5; tentatively, D is TRBD1 (5 bases). Germline V gives CDR1 MNHEY, CDR2 SVGAGI. The CDR3 sequence is 13 residues long. The germline V and J ends were trimmed by 0 bases and 14 bases, with 16 bases remaining between them. The CDR3: CASSYSGVQGRYF. CDR3 nucleotides: TGTGCCAGCAGTTACTCTGGGGTGCAGGGAAGATACTTC.

The chain has TRBV16 and TRBJ2-7; the match to TRBD2 covers 13 bases. After removal of 2 bases from V and 6 bases from J, the junction contained 1 base not matched to a gene. The CDR3 sequence is 14 residues long. Germline CDR1 is KGHSY and CDR2 is FQNENV. CDR3 sequence: CASSQGTSGIEQYF. Written as DNA, the CDR3 is TGTGCCAGCAGCCAAGGGACTAGCGGGATCGAGCAGTACTTC.

The chain combines TRBV10-3 with TRBJ1-4; TRBD1 matches at 7 bases. The junction had 1 base not matched to a gene; V was cut back by 3 bases and J by 0 bases. Looked up from germline, CDR1 is ENHRY and CDR2 is SYGVKD. The CDR3 has 15 amino acids. The CDR3, as DNA: TGTGCCATCAGTGACACAGGGGCAACTAATGAAAAACTGTTTTTT. Its translation: CAISDTGATNEKLFF.

The chain joins TRBV30 to TRBJ2-5; the D call may be TRBD1 or TRBD2 (5 bases each). Germline CDR1 GTSNPN, CDR2 SVGIG (reference sequence). With 1 base removed from V and 5 bases from J, the gap between germline ends came to 14 bases. The CDR3 runs 14 residues. The CDR3 bases are TGTGCCTGGAGTGCGCAGGGTACTAGGGAGACCCAGTACTTC. This translates into CAWSAQGTRETQYF.

The J gene is TRBJ2-1, the V gene TRBV2; weak D call: TRBD2 (5 bases). Germline CDR1 reads SNHLY; CDR2 reads FYNNEI. The CDR3 spans 16 residues. Between the trimmed V and J ends, which lost 5 bases and 8 bases, there was a span of 22 bases. CDR3 in DNA: TGTGCCAGCAGTATCTCCTGGACCGGACTGGGGTATGAGCAGTTCTTC. Translated: CASSISWTGLGYEQFF.

This chain connects TRBV28 to TRBJ2-3, with TRBD1 matching 10 bases. The V and J ends lost 3 bases and 7 bases, in that order; junction bases with no gene match: 13. Per germline, CDR1 MDHEN and CDR2 SYDVKM. The CDR3 is 17 amino acids. DNA for the CDR3: TGTGCCAGCAGTTTTGGGGGGGCGACAGGGGGCTCAAATACGCAGTATTTT. Residues: CASSFGGATGGSNTQYF.

The rearrangement joins TRBV5-1 to TRBJ2-3, with D possibly matching TRBD2 (6 bases). The CDR3 extends over 16 amino acids. Germline V gene lookup returns CDR1 SGHRS and CDR2 YFSETQ. Trimming stripped 4 bases from V and 2 bases from J, with 17 bases between. In nucleotides, the CDR3 is TGCGCCAGCAGCGGTACCAGCGGGCTCCACACAGATACGCAGTATTTT. Amino acid sequence: CASSGTSGLHTDTQYF.

The CDR3 DNA reads TGCGCCAGCAGTGAGACCCAAAGGCTACGGGGGGGCACTGAAGCTTTCTTT. This encodes CASSETQRLRGGTEAFF. The chain employs TRBV10-2 and TRBJ1-1, with D possibly being TRBD1 (5 bases). Trimming pared 2 bases from V and 4 bases from J, leaving 20 bases between. Germline V gene lookup returns CDR1 WSHSY and CDR2 SAAADI. CDR3 length: 17 residues.

The chain combines TRBV6-1 with TRBJ2-2; no clear D gene. This CDR3 contains 13 residues. V was shortened by 2 bases and J by 3 bases, with 4 bases between the two germline ends. Germline V gene sequence: CDR1 MNHNS, CDR2 SASEGT. CDR3 bases: TGTGCCAGCAGTGAACAAGACACCGGGGAGCTGTTTTTT. Encoded protein: CASSEQDTGELFF.

The V gene is TRBV30, the J gene TRBJ2-7; TRBD2 matches 9 bases. Germline lookup yields CDR1 GTSNPN and CDR2 SVGIG (reference sequence). There are 16 residues in the CDR3. With V trimmed by 1 base and J by 3 bases, 10 bases remained unmatched. CDR3 nucleotides: TGTGCCTGGAGTGGCGGTTGGCTAGCGGGAAACTACGAGCAGTACTTC. Translated: CAWSGGWLAGNYEQYF. The complete variable domain, with remaining parts taken from reference TRBV30 and TRBJ2-7, reads SQTIHQWPATLVQPVGSPLSLECTVEGTSNPNLYWYRQAAGRGLQLLFYSVGIGQISSEVPQNLSASRPQDRQFILSSKKLLLSDSGFYLCAWSGGWLAGNYEQYFGPGTRLTVT.

The chain has TRBV5-1 and TRBJ2-1, with 8 bases fitting TRBD1. The J segment lost 9 bases and the V segment lost 2 bases, leaving 4 bases of the junction unmatched. The CDR3 length is 13 residues. Germline CDR1 and CDR2: SGHRS and YFSETQ. The DNA for the CDR3 is TGCGCCAGCAGCTTAGCAGGGGGCGTTGAGCAGTTCTTC. As protein: CASSLAGGVEQFF.

Only one count was recorded for this clone. V gene TRBV28 combines with J gene TRBJ1-1; 11 nucleotides agree with TRBD1. Germline V CDR1 and CDR2: MDHEN, SYDVKM. The CDR3 is 16 residues long. Trimming at V came to 5 bases and at J to 4 bases, leaving 9 bases not matched to a gene. For the CDR3, the DNA is TGTGCCAGCAGTACCCAATCCGGGACAGGGGGCACTGAAGCTTTCTTT. As protein: CASSTQSGTGGTEAFF.

The chain combines TRBV19 with TRBJ1-2; D is perhaps TRBD1 (5 bases). Germline V gene data show CDR1 as LNHDA and CDR2 as SQIVND (reference sequence). With 8 bases removed from V and 7 bases from J, the gap between germline ends came to 20 bases. The length of the CDR3 is 14 residues. As DNA, the CDR3 is TGTGCCAGTCGGTCCGTGCAGGGTGGAGGTGGCTACACCTTC. Protein: CASRSVQGGGGYTF.

The V gene is TRBV4-3, the J gene TRBJ2-1; perhaps TRBD2 as D (5 bases). V was shortened by 3 bases and J by 8 bases, with 14 bases between the two germline ends. CDR3 length equals 14 residues. Germline CDR1 LGHNA, CDR2 YSLEER. The CDR3 DNA follows: TGCGCCAGCAGCCACGGCCGGGATTCTTATGAGCAGTTCTTC. Protein: CASSHGRDSYEQFF.

On this clone itself: Its ends do not fully match the called genes, so a read error is possible. V is TRBV20-1 and J is TRBJ1-1; no clear D. There are 10 residues in the CDR3. CDR1 is DFQATT and CDR2 is SNEGSKA in the germline V gene (reference sequence). Here the CDR3 reads CSAGDLEAFF. In DNA, the CDR3 is TGCAGTGCTGGAGACCTTGAAGCTTTCTTT.

J is TRBJ2-1 and V is TRBV28, with D possibly TRBD1 on 6 matching bases. V lost 2 bases and J lost 6, with 11 bases in between. The CDR3 covers 14 residues. Germline V gene sequence: CDR1 MDHEN, CDR2 SYDVKM. The CDR3 nucleotides are TGTGCCAGCAGTTTACTAGGGGGATTCAATGAGCAGTTCTTC. This sequence encodes CASSLLGGFNEQFF.

As to this clone: The germline gene is not matched at one end of the junction; a read error may be the cause. The same CDR3 can be traced to other DNA sequences in this sample. The V and J genes are TRBV10-3 and TRBJ2-7, with 9 nucleotides matching TRBD2. The CDR3 covers 13 residues. From germline, CDR1 is ENHRY and CDR2 SYGVKD. The CDR3 bases are TGTGCCATCGGTAGCGGGAGCTCCTACGAGCAGTATTTC. It encodes CAIGSGSSYEQYF.

V usage is TRBV11-3 and J usage is TRBJ2-1, with unresolved D. Germline lookup yields CDR1 SGHNT and CDR2 YENEEA. V gave up 1 base and J gave up 10 bases, with 8 bases separating them. This CDR3 has 12 amino acids. The CDR3 protein is CASSLARAEQFF. The CDR3, as DNA: TGTGCCAGCAGCTTAGCTAGGGCAGAGCAGTTCTTC.

The rearrangement joins TRBV14 to TRBJ1-1; no clear D gene. In germline, CDR1 is SGHDN, CDR2 FVKESK. The ends were cut back, 4 bases at V and 2 bases at J, with 8 bases in the middle. This CDR3 has 13 residues. CDR3 sequence (DNA): TGTGCCAGCAGCCGAGGGTTTAACACTGAAGCTTTCTTT. Translation gives CASSRGFNTEAFF.

The gene calls are TRBV28 and TRBJ2-5, with unresolved D. The DNA end favors TRBJ2-7, so the J call may be wrong. The CDR3 consists of 13 residues. The V gene's germline CDR1 is MDHEN and CDR2 SYDVKM. The DNA for the CDR3 is TGTGCCAGCAGTCCCCCCCCGAGCTACGAGCAGTACTTC. Translated: CASSPPPSYEQYF.